The 17 T cell receptor beta chains below were found in one sample sequenced in a study of chemoradiotherapy in HPV16-positive cancers. Assay used: immunoSEQ multiplex PCR; TCRdb lists only in-frame clones, some missing. The sample shows tens of thousands of clones, 88% of them seen only once. The sequences come from blood, collected from a patient who underwent chemoradiotherapy. The receptor source for this set is a human donor with HPV-associated anogenital cancer.

In its sample, this clone was seen once. The chain joins TRBV9 to TRBJ1-1; D ambiguous. Trimming stripped 0 bases from V and 0 bases from J, with 9 bases between. In germline, CDR1 is SGDLS, CDR2 YYNGEE. CDR3 length: 15 residues. CDR3 nucleotide sequence: TGTGCCAGCAGCGTAGGGAGCCATATGAACACTGAAGCTTTCTTT. Protein sequence: CASSVGSHMNTEAFF.

J is TRBJ2-2 and V is TRBV15; unclear D gene. Germline V lookup: CDR1 LNHNV, CDR2 YYDKDF (reference sequence). V was pared by 0 bases and J by 0 bases, with 8 bases between. This CDR3 region has 16 residues. In DNA form, the CDR3 reads TGTGCCACCAGCAGAGATTCCAACGCGAACACCGGGGAGCTGTTTTTT. Residues: CATSRDSNANTGELFF.

The chain is built from TRBV6-5 and TRBJ1-3, with D uncertain. CDR3 size: 15 residues. Germline loops: CDR1 MNHEY, CDR2 SVGAGI. Trimming removed 0 bases at V and 0 bases at J, with 6 bases between. CDR3 in amino acids: CASSYSSPSGNTIYF. The CDR3 DNA follows: TGTGCCAGCAGTTACTCGAGTCCCTCTGGAAACACCATATATTTT.

In its sample, this clone was seen once. V gene TRBV28 combines with J gene TRBJ2-1; TRBD2 aligns across 12 bases. V trimming: 6 bases; J trimming: 0 bases; junction bases outside the gene matches: 9. Germline loops: CDR1 MDHEN, CDR2 SYDVKM. The CDR3 runs to 18 residues. The CDR3 reads CASSTPPGLAGSYNEQFF. The DNA for the CDR3 is TGTGCCAGCAGCACTCCCCCGGGACTAGCGGGCTCCTACAATGAGCAGTTCTTC.

The rearrangement joins TRBV9 to TRBJ1-3, with 8 bases matching TRBD1. The CDR3 sequence is 17 residues long. Per the germline V gene, CDR1 is SGDLS and CDR2 is YYNGEE. Unmatched junction bases numbered 10, after V lost 3 bases and J lost 2 bases. CDR3 DNA: TGTGCCAGCAGCGGCGGACAGGGTCGCCTGGCTGGAAACACCATATATTTT. Protein product: CASSGGQGRLAGNTIYF.

This chain uses TRBV28 with TRBJ2-7; 7 bases fit TRBD1. The CDR3 is made up of 17 amino acids. J was trimmed by 2 bases and V by 5 bases; bases with no gene match: 15. CDR1 and CDR2 (germline): MDHEN, SYDVKM. CDR3 loop: CASSADRAKPVPYEQYF. Written as DNA, the CDR3 is TGTGCCAGCAGTGCCGACAGGGCGAAACCTGTACCCTACGAGCAGTACTTC.

CDR3 nucleotides: TGTGCCTCTGGACGGGCAGCCACCGGGGAGCTGTTTTTT. This sequence encodes CASGRAATGELFF. V usage is TRBV7-6 and J usage is TRBJ2-2; D remains unclear. With 11 bases removed from V and 4 bases from J, the gap between germline ends came to 14 bases. This CDR3 is built from 13 residues. Germline V gene data show CDR1 as SGHVS and CDR2 as FNYEAQ. Full variable domain (rest looked up from reference TRBV7-6 and TRBJ2-2): GAGVSQSPRYKVTKRGQDVALRCDPISGHVSLYWYRQALGQGPEFLTYFNYEAQQDKSGLPNDRFSAERPEGSISTLTIQRTEQRDSAMYRCASGRAATGELFFGEGSRLTVL.

This clone was counted a few times. This chain links TRBV5-6 with TRBJ1-6; weak D call: TRBD1 (6 bases). The germline CDR1 and CDR2 sequences are SGHDT and YYEEEE. The CDR3 sequence is 15 residues long. Between the trimmed V and J ends, which lost 4 bases and 7 bases, there was a span of 15 bases. The CDR3 region has the DNA TGTGCCAGCAGCCTGCCGGGACAAAGCAATTCACCCCTCCACTTT. This sequence encodes CASSLPGQSNSPLHF.

DNA of the CDR3: TGTGCCAGCAGCGGACAGGTTTCCTACGAGCAGTACTTC. Translation gives CASSGQVSYEQYF. This rearrangement joins TRBV6-5 to TRBJ2-7; 7 bases match TRBD1. Germline CDR1 reads MNHEY; CDR2 reads SVGAGI. J lost 1 base, V lost 6 bases, and 3 bases had no gene match. The CDR3 runs to 13 residues.

DNA of the CDR3: TGTGCCAGCAAGGGGGCGCCTTCTGGCTACACCTTC. This codes for CASKGAPSGYTF. The V and J genes are TRBV28 and TRBJ1-2; 7 bases are shared with TRBD1. The CDR3 is 12 amino acids. After removal of 7 bases from V and 7 bases from J, the junction contained 6 bases not matched to a gene. Germline loops: CDR1 MDHEN, CDR2 SYDVKM.

V gene TRBV7-2 combines with J gene TRBJ1-2; possibly TRBD1 for D (6 bases). V dropped 7 bases and J dropped 5 bases, with 14 bases sitting between them. The CDR3 is 13 residues long. Germline CDR1 and CDR2: SGHTA and FQGNSA. CDR3 bases: TGTGCCAGCACTTGGGGGCGACTATATGGCTACACCTTC. It encodes CASTWGRLYGYTF. Full variable domain (outside the CDR3, taken from reference TRBV7-2 and TRBJ1-2): GAGVSQSPSNKVTEKGKDVELRCDPISGHTALYWYRQSLGQGLEFLIYFQGNSAPDKSGLPSDRFSAERTGGSVSTLTIQRTQQEDSAVYLCASTWGRLYGYTFGSGTRLTVV.

The chain is built from TRBV18 and TRBJ1-5; TRBD1 might be the D (5 bases). The ends were cut back, 3 bases at V and 7 bases at J, with 16 bases in the middle. CDR3 length equals 15 residues. Germline-derived CDR1 and CDR2 are KGHSH and LQKENI. The DNA of the CDR3 is TGTGCCAGCTCACCCGGATGGGGGGGAAGCCAGCCCCAGCATTTT. Translating it yields CASSPGWGGSQPQHF.

This clone was recorded once. V and J are TRBV4-1 and TRBJ1-2, with TRBD1 as a possible D gene (5 bases). Trimming stripped 3 bases from V and 8 bases from J, with 28 bases between. The germline V gene has CDR1 MGHRA and CDR2 YSYEKL. The CDR3 has 18 amino acids. Here the CDR3 DNA reads TGCGCCAGCAGCCACAACCCGAGGGAAAGGGACGGGATAAGGGGCTACACCTTC. The encoded protein is CASSHNPRERDGIRGYTF.

The V call is TRBV5-6, the J call TRBJ1-1; 7 nucleotides line up with TRBD1. V lost 4 bases and J lost 1; bases outside the gene matches: 4. Germline V lookup: CDR1 SGHDT, CDR2 YYEEEE. The CDR3 extends over 14 amino acids. In nucleotides, the CDR3 is TGTGCCAGCAGCCTAGAGGGGGCGAACACTGAAGCTTTCTTT. This sequence encodes CASSLEGANTEAFF.

The V call is TRBV7-9, the J call TRBJ1-4; 7 bases fit TRBD1. The CDR3 spans 17 residues. V shed 5 bases and J 7 bases; nucleotides not matched to a gene: 16. Germline CDR1 SEHNR, CDR2 FQNEAQ (reference sequence). The CDR3 protein is CASSQMQGGTLLEKLFF. The CDR3, as DNA: TGTGCCAGCAGCCAGATGCAGGGGGGGACTCTCCTTGAAAAACTGTTTTTT.

The chain links TRBV4-1 to TRBJ1-1; TRBD1 might be the D (6 bases). The CDR3 runs to 14 residues. Germline V gene data show CDR1 as MGHRA and CDR2 as YSYEKL. The ends were cut back, 0 bases at V and 11 bases at J, with 16 bases in the middle. The DNA of the CDR3 is TGCGCCAGCAGCCAAGATCGGGGGCCGGGTGCTGCTTTCTTT. Encoded protein: CASSQDRGPGAAFF.

This clone was detected only a few times. The chain links TRBV6-4 to TRBJ2-3; 9 nucleotides agree with TRBD2. This CDR3 spans 13 amino acids. The V gene's germline CDR1 is MRHNA and CDR2 SNTAGT. Trimming took 7 bases from V and 5 from J; bases not matched to a gene: 4. DNA of the CDR3: TGTGCCAGCAAAGCGGGAGGAAGAGATACGCAGTATTTT. It encodes CASKAGGRDTQYF.